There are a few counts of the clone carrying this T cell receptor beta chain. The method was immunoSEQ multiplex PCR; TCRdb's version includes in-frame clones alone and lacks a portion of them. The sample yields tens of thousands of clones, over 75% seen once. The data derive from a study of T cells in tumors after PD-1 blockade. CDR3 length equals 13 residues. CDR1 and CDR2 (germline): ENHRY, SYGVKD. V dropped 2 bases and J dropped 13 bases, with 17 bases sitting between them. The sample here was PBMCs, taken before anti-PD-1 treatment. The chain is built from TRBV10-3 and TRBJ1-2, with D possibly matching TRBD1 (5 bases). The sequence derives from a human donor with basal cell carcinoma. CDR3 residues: CAISEPKTVPSTF. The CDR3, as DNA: TGTGCCATCAGTGAGCCCAAGACAGTCCCGTCCACCTTC.